Listed below are T cell receptor beta chains from one sample, sequenced in a study of identical twins. TCRdb reprocessed the 5' RACE reads with MiXCR, giving one entry per CDR3 protein. This table has about 470,000 distinct CDR3 sequences, 20% to 25% appearing once. This same sample was also part of a study on T cells expressing NK-cell markers.

The sequencing sample was made of CD4+ T cells sorted from blood. The receptors were sampled from a woman under 30 in good health. Both conserved end residues are part of each CDR3.

16,TRBV5-4,CASSRGGTERNTEAFF
16,TRBV20-1,CSARDRRTGGNQPQHF
12,TRBV7-9,CASSFMGYGYTF
13,TRBV20-1,CSVIGTVMDTQYF
16,TRBV10-3,CAIRPGTGVNTGELFF
15,TRBV11-2,CASSSTGTPNSPLHF
16,TRBV6-5,CASSSDSRGMNSPLHF
12,TRBV20-1,CSARDGYTEAFF
15,TRBV6-5,CASSYAQAGISPLHF
17,TRBV13,CASSSTPRDSFTGELFF
14,TRBV6-1,CASSMGTENQPQHF
13,TRBV12-3/TRBV12-4,CASSWGGIYEQYF
14,TRBV11-2,CASSLFRAYNEQFF
15,TRBV6-1,CASTPPVGGTDTQYF
14,TRBV5-1,CASSNPGLNSPLHF
14,TRBV6-2/TRBV6-3,CASSYRGRTDTQYF
13,TRBV10-3,CAISEQDGYEQYF
14,TRBV10-3,CAISGAATTDTQYF
12,TRBV10-3,CAIRRTGNTIYF
15,TRBV5-1,CASSLGTVPTYEQYF
15,TRBV5-1,CASSLDGERSGELFF
12,TRBV20-1,CSAPPGNTEAFF